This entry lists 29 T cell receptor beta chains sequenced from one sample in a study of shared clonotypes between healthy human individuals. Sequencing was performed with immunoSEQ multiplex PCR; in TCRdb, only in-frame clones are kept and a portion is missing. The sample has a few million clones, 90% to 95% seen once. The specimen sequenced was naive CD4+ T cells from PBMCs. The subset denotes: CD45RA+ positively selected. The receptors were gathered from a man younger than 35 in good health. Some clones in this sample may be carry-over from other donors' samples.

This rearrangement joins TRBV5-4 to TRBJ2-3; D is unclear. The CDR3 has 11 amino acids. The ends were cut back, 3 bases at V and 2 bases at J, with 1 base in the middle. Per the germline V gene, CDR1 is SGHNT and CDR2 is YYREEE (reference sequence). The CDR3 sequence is CASSSTDTQYF. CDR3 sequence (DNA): TGTGCCAGCAGCTCCACAGATACGCAGTATTTT. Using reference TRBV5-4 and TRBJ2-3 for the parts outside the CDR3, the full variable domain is ETGVTQSPTHLIKTRGQQVTLRCSSQSGHNTVSWYQQALGQGPQFIFQYYREEENGRGNFPPRFSGLQFPNYSSELNVNALELDDSALYLCASSSTDTQYFGPGTRLTVL.

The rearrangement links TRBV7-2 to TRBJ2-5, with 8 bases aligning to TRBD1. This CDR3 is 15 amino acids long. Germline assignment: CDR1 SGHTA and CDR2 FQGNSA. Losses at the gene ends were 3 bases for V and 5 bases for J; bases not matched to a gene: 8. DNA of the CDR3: TGTGCCAGCAGCTTGGGCAGGGGGCTAGGGGAGACCCAGTACTTC. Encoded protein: CASSLGRGLGETQYF.

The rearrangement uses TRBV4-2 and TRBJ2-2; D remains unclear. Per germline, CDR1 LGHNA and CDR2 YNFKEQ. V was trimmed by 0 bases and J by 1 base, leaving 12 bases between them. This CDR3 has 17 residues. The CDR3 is CASSQDGVAGNTGELFF. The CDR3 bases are TGTGCCAGCAGCCAAGATGGAGTAGCTGGGAACACCGGGGAGCTGTTTTTT.

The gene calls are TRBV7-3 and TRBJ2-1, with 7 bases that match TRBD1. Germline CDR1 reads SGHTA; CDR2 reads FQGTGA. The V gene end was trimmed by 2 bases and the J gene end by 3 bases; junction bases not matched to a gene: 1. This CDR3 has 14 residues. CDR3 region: CASSLAGGYNEQFF. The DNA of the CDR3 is TGTGCCAGCAGCTTAGCAGGGGGCTACAATGAGCAGTTCTTC. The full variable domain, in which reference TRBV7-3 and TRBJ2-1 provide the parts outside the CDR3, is GAGVSQTPSNKVTEKGKYVELRCDPISGHTALYWYRQSLGQGPEFLIYFQGTGAADDSGLPNDRFFAVRPEGSVSTLKIQRTERGDSAVYLCASSLAGGYNEQFFGPGTRLTVL.

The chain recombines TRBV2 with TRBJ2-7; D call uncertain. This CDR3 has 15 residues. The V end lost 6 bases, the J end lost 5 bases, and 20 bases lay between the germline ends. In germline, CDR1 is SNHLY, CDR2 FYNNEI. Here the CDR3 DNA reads TGTGCCAGCAGCCCCGGGCGGACCCGACCTCACGAGCAGTACTTC. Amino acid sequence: CASSPGRTRPHEQYF. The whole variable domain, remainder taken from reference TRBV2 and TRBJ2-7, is EPEVTQTPSHQVTQMGQEVILRCVPISNHLYFYWYRQILGQKVEFLVSFYNNEISEKSEIFDDQFSVERPDGSNFTLKIRSTKLEDSAMYFCASSPGRTRPHEQYFGPGTRLTVT.

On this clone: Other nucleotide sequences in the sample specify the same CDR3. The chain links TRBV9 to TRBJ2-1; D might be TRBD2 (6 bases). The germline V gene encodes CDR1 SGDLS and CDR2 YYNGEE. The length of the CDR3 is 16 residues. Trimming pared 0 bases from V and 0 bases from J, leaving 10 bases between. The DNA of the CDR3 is TGTGCCAGCAGCGTAGGCGGCGGGGCCTCCTACAATGAGCAGTTCTTC. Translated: CASSVGGGASYNEQFF.

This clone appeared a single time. As DNA, the CDR3 is TGTGCCAGCAGTCCACTAGGGTACGACAGGCGGCCGCATTTT. It translates to CASSPLGYDRRPHF. The V and J genes are TRBV28 and TRBJ1-5; possibly TRBD1 for D (6 bases). This CDR3 is built from 14 residues. The germline V and J ends were trimmed by 5 bases and 15 bases, with 23 bases remaining between them. Germline CDR1 reads MDHEN; CDR2 reads SYDVKM.

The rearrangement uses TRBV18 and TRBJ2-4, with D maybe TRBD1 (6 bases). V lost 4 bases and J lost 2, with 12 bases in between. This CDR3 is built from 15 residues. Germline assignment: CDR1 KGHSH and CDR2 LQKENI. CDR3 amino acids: CASSRQAASKNIQYF. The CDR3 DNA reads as TGTGCCAGCTCACGACAGGCGGCTTCCAAAAACATTCAGTACTTC. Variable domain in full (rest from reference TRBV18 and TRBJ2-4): NAGVMQNPRHLVRRRGQEARLRCSPMKGHSHVYWYRQLPEEGLKFMVYLQKENIIDESGMPKERFSAEFPKEGPSILRIQQVVRGDSAAYFCASSRQAASKNIQYFGAGTRLSVL.

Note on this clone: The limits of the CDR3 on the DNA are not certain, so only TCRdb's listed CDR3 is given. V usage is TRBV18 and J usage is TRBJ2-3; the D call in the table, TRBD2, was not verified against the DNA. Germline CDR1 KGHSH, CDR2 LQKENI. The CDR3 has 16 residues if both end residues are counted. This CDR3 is CASSPLFGEGKSIKYF.

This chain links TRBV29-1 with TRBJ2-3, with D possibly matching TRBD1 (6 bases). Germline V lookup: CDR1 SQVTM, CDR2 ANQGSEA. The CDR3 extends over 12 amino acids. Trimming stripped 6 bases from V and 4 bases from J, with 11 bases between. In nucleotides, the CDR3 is TGCAGCGTCTGGACAGAGGCAGATACGCAGTATTTT. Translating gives CSVWTEADTQYF.

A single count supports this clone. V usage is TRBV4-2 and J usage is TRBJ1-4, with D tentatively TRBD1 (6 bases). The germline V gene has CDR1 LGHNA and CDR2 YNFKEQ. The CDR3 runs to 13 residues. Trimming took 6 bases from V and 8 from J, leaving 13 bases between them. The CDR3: CASRDAGTEKLFF. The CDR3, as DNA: TGTGCCAGCAGGGACGCCGGGACAGAAAAACTGTTTTTT.

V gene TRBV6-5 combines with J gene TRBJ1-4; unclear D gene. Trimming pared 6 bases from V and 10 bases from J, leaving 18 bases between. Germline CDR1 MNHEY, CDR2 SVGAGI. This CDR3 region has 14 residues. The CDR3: CASSQGGVRGKLFF. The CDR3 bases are TGTGCCAGCAGCCAAGGCGGGGTTCGAGGAAAACTGTTTTTT.

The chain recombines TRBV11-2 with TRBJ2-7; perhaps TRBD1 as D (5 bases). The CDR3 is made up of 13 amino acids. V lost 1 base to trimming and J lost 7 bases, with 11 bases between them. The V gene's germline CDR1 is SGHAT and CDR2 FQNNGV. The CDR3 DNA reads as TGTGCCAGCAGCTTAGGAGGCGCAGGGGAGCAGTACTTC. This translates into CASSLGGAGEQYF.

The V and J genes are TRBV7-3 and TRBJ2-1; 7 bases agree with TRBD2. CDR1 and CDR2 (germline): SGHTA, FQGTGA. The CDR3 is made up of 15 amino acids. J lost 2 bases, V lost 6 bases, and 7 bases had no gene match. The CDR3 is CASSVKGGPYNEQFF. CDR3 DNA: TGTGCCAGCAGTGTAAAGGGAGGGCCCTACAATGAGCAGTTCTTC.

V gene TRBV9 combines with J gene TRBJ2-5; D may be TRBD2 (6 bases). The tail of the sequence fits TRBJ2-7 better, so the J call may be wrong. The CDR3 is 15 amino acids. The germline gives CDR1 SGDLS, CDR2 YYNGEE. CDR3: CASSKDGSSSYEQYF. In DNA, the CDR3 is TGTGCCAGCAGCAAAGACGGGAGTAGTTCCTACGAGCAGTACTTC.

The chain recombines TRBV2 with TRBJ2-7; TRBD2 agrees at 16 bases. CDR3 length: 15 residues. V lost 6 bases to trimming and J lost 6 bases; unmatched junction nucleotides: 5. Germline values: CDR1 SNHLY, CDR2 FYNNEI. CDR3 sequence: CASRGLAGGPSEQYF. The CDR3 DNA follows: TGTGCCAGCAGGGGACTAGCGGGAGGGCCCAGCGAGCAGTACTTC.

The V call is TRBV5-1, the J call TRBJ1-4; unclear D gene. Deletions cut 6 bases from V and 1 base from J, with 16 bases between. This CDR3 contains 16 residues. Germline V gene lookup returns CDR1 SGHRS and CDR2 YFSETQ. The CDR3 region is CASNDRLGKTNEKLFF. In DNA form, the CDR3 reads TGCGCCAGCAACGACCGTCTGGGGAAAACTAATGAAAAACTGTTTTTT.

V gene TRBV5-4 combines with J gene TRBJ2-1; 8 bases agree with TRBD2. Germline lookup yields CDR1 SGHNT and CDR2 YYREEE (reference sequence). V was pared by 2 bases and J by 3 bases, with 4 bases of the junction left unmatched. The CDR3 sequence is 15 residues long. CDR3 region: CASSLPGGDYNEQFF. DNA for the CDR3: TGTGCCAGCAGCTTACCGGGAGGGGACTACAATGAGCAGTTCTTC.

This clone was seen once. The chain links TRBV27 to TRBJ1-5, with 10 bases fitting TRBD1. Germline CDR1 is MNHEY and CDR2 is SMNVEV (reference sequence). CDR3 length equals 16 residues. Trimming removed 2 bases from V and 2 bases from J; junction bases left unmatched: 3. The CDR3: CASSLQGTGGNQPQHF. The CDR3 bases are TGTGCCAGCAGTTTACAGGGGACAGGGGGCAATCAGCCCCAGCATTTT.

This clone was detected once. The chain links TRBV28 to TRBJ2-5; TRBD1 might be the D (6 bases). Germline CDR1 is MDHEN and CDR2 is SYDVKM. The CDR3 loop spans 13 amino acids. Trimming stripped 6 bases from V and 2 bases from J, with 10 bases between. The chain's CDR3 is CASRTGSQETQYF. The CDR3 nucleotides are TGTGCCAGCAGAACAGGGTCTCAAGAGACCCAGTACTTC.

CDR3 DNA sequence: TGTGCCAGTACCGACCCAGGGGGCTTCTCTGGAAACACCATATATTTT. It specifies CASTDPGGFSGNTIYF. V gene TRBV19 combines with J gene TRBJ1-3, with 8 bases matching TRBD1. CDR1 and CDR2 from the germline V gene are LNHDA and SQIVND (reference sequence). The CDR3 length is 16 residues. Germline trimming cut 7 bases from V and 0 bases from J; bases unmatched to any gene: 8.

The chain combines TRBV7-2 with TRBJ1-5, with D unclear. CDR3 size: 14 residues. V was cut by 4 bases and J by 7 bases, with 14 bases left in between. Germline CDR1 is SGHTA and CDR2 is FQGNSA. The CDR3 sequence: CASSSDGGGQPQHF. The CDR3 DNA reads TGTGCCAGCAGCTCCGACGGTGGCGGCCAGCCCCAGCATTTT.

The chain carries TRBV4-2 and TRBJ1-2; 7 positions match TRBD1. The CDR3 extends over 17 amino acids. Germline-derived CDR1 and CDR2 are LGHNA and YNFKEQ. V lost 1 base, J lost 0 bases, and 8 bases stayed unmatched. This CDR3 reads CASSQGQGGLANYGYTF. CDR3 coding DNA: TGTGCCAGCAGCCAAGGACAGGGTGGTCTGGCTAACTATGGCTACACCTTC.

The CDR3 reads CASSFGQNSPLHF. In DNA form, the CDR3 reads TGTGCCAGCAGCTTCGGACAGAATTCACCCCTCCACTTT. The V call is TRBV7-9, the J call TRBJ1-6, with TRBD1 as a possible D gene (6 bases). Germline V gene lookup returns CDR1 SEHNR and CDR2 FQNEAQ (reference sequence). This CDR3 has 13 amino acids. V was cut by 3 bases and J by 7 bases, with 7 bases left in between.

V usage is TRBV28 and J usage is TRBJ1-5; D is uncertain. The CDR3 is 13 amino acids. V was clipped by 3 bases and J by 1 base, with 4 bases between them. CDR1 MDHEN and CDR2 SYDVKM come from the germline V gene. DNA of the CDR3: TGTGCCAGCAGTTTTGAAAGCAATCAGCCCCAGCATTTT. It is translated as CASSFESNQPQHF.

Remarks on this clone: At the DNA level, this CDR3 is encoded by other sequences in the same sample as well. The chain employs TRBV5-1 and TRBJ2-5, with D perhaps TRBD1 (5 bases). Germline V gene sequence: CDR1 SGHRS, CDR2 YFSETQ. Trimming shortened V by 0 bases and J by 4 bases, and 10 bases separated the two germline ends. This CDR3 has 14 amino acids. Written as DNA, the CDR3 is TGCGCCAGCAGCTTGGACCCCAGGGCAGAGACCCAGTACTTC. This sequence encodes CASSLDPRAETQYF.

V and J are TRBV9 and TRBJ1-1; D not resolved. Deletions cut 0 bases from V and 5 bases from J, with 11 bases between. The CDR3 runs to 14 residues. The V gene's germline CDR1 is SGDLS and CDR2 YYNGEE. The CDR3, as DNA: TGTGCCAGCAGCGTAGATCCCAGGAAGACTGAAGCTTTCTTT. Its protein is CASSVDPRKTEAFF.

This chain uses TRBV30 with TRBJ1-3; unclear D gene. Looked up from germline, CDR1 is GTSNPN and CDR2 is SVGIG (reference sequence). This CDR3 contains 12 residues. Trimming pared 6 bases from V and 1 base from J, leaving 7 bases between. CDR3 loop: CACTESGNTIYF. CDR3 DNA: TGTGCCTGCACAGAATCTGGAAACACCATATATTTT.

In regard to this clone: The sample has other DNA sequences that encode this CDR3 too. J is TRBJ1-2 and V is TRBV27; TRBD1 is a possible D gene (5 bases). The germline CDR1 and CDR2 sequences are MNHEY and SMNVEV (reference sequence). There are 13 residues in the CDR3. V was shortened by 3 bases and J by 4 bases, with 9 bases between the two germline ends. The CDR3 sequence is CASSFRAGYGYTF. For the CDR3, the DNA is TGTGCCAGCAGTTTCAGGGCAGGCTATGGCTACACCTTC.